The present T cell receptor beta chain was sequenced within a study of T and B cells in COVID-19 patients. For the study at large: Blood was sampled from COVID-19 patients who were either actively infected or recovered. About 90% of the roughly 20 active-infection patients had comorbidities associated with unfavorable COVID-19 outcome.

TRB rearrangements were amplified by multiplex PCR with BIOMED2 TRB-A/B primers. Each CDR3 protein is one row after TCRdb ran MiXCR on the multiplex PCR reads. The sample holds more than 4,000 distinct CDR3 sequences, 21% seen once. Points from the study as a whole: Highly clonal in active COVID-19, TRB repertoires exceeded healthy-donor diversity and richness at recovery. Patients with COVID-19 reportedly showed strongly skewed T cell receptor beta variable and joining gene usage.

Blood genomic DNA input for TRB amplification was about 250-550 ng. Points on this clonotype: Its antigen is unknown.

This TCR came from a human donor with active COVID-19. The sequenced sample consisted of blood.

This chain's CDR3 is CASSLNRVENEQFF. As DNA, the CDR3 is TGTGCCAGCAGCTTAAACCGGGTCGAGAATGAGCAGTTCTTC. V and J are TRBV7-3 and TRBJ2-1; D uncertain. This CDR3 comprises 14 residues. V was pared by 1 base and J by 7 bases, with 11 bases between. Germline V lookup: CDR1 SGHTA, CDR2 FQGTGA.